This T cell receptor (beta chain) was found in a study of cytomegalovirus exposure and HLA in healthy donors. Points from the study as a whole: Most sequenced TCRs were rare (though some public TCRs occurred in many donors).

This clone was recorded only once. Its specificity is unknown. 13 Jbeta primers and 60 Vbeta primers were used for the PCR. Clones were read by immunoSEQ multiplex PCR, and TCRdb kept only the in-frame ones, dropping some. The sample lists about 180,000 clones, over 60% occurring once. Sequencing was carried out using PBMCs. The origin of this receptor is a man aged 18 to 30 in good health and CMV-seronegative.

The chain's CDR3 is CASSQQGVGGYTF. CDR3 DNA: TGTGCCAGCAGCCAGCAGGGGGTAGGGGGCTACACCTTC. The rearrangement uses TRBV27 and TRBJ1-2, with 7 bases fitting TRBD1. The germline V gene encodes CDR1 MNHEY and CDR2 SMNVEV (reference sequence). The CDR3 is 13 residues long. J lost 8 bases, V lost 6 bases, and 9 bases had no gene match.